The rows below give T cell receptor beta chains drawn from one sample of a study of shared clonotypes between healthy human individuals. The data were produced by immunoSEQ multiplex PCR, yet TCRdb's version contains in-frame clones alone and is incomplete. The table lists about 600,000 clones, roughly 97% of them singletons. The source material was naive CD4+ T cells sorted from blood. Receptors originate from a woman aged 30 to 39 in good health. Each CDR3 is given with its conserved first and last residue. Each record gives: D gene, J gene, V gene, clone size, CDR3 protein, CDR3 DNA. D genes are given only for firm matches. Where a row states a size, it is once, few, many or the class of an expanded clone; other rows omit it.

D: .; J: TRBJ1-5; V: TRBV2; size: .; CDR3: CASSGGAGGNQPQHF; DNA: TGTGCCAGCAGTGGAGGGGCAGGGGGCAATCAGCCCCAGCATTTT
D: TRBD2; J: TRBJ2-7; V: TRBV4-1; size: .; CDR3: CASSQAGTSAYEQYF; DNA: TGCGCCAGCAGCCAAGCCGGGACTAGCGCTTACGAGCAGTACTTC
D: TRBD2; J: TRBJ2-1; V: TRBV4-1; size: .; CDR3: CASSQDGGGSSYNEQFF; DNA: TGCGCCAGCAGCCAAGATGGTGGCGGGAGCTCCTACAATGAGCAGTTCTTC
D: .; J: TRBJ1-1; V: TRBV11-2; size: once; CDR3: CASSLRGLNTEAFF; DNA: TGTGCCAGCAGCTTAAGGGGTCTGAACACTGAAGCTTTCTTT
D: .; J: TRBJ1-5; V: TRBV19; size: .; CDR3: CASDQGYSNQPQHF; DNA: TGTGCCAGCGATCAGGGGTATAGCAATCAGCCCCAGCATTTT
D: .; J: TRBJ1-2; V: TRBV11-2; size: .; CDR3: CASSFSIGMSGYTF; DNA: TGTGCCAGCAGCTTCTCCATTGGTATGTCCGGCTACACCTTC
D: .; J: TRBJ2-3; V: TRBV4-2; size: once; CDR3: CASSQFPYGGGADTQYF; DNA: TGTGCCAGCAGCCAGTTCCCCTACGGAGGGGGCGCAGATACGCAGTATTTT
D: .; J: TRBJ2-1; V: TRBV19; size: .; CDR3: CAKGKGHGETYNEQFF; DNA: TGTGCCAAAGGAAAGGGACACGGAGAGACTTACAATGAGCAGTTCTTC
D: .; J: TRBJ2-5; V: TRBV2; size: .; CDR3: CASGNLQETQYF; DNA: TGTGCCAGCGGTAACCTCCAAGAGACCCAGTACTTC
D: .; J: TRBJ1-5; V: TRBV6-1; size: .; CDR3: CATRVDRLNQPQHF; DNA: TGTGCCACCCGGGTGGACAGACTTAATCAGCCCCAGCATTTT
D: .; J: TRBJ2-2; V: TRBV20-1; size: .; CDR3: CSATAGELFF; DNA: TGCAGTGCCACTGCCGGGGAGCTGTTTTTT
D: TRBD2; J: TRBJ2-3; V: TRBV11-1; size: .; CDR3: CASSPLAGDSSTDTQYF; DNA: TGTGCCAGCAGCCCATTAGCGGGGGACAGTAGCACAGATACGCAGTATTTT
D: TRBD1; J: TRBJ2-1; V: TRBV2; size: .; CDR3: CASSGGTGLVNEQFF; DNA: TGTGCCAGCAGTGGGGGGACAGGGTTGGTCAATGAGCAGTTCTTC
D: TRBD1; J: TRBJ2-7; V: TRBV7-9; size: .; CDR3: CASSSHRDRSTYEQYF; DNA: TGTGCCAGCAGCTCCCACCGGGACAGGAGCACTTACGAGCAGTACTTC
D: .; J: TRBJ2-1; V: TRBV5-1; size: .; CDR3: CASSLHSSSYNEQFF; DNA: TGCGCCAGCAGCTTGCACAGTAGCTCCTACAATGAGCAGTTCTTC
D: TRBD1; J: TRBJ1-2; V: TRBV7-9; size: .; CDR3: CASSAPGTDFGYTF; DNA: TGTGCCAGCAGCGCCCCCGGGACAGACTTTGGCTACACCTTC
D: .; J: TRBJ2-5; V: TRBV27; size: .; CDR3: CASSLGRDRETQYF; DNA: TGTGCCAGCAGTTTGGGCAGAGATAGGGAGACCCAGTACTTC
D: TRBD1; J: TRBJ1-1; V: TRBV5-6; size: .; CDR3: CASSVDRAGMNTEAFF; DNA: TGTGCCAGCAGCGTTGACAGGGCTGGGATGAACACTGAAGCTTTCTTT
D: .; J: TRBJ1-2; V: TRBV29-1; size: few; CDR3: CSVEVGRLIGGYTF; DNA: TGCAGCGTTGAAGTCGGCCGACTCATAGGAGGCTACACCTTC
D: TRBD1; J: TRBJ1-2; V: TRBV5-3; size: .; CDR3: CARSKPGQGYANYGYTF; DNA: TGTGCCAGAAGCAAACCGGGACAGGGGTATGCTAACTATGGCTACACCTTC
D: TRBD1; J: TRBJ2-7; V: TRBV5-1; size: once; CDR3: CASSSGTGVHEQYF; DNA: TGCGCCAGCAGCTCCGGGACAGGGGTACACGAGCAGTACTTC
D: TRBD2; J: TRBJ2-7; V: TRBV9; size: .; CDR3: CASSVARGGKAYEQYF; DNA: TGTGCCAGCAGCGTAGCCCGGGGGGGAAAGGCCTACGAGCAGTACTTC
D: TRBD1; J: TRBJ2-7; V: TRBV19; size: .; CDR3: CATRDDRDLPSHEQYF; DNA: TGTGCCACCCGCGATGACAGGGATTTACCCTCCCACGAGCAGTACTTC
D: .; J: TRBJ2-5; V: TRBV28; size: .; CDR3: CASSLDSETQYF; DNA: TGTGCCAGCAGTTTGGATAGTGAGACCCAGTACTTC
D: .; J: TRBJ1-5; V: TRBV27; size: .; CDR3: CASSLESNQPQHF; DNA: TGTGCCAGCAGTTTAGAGAGCAATCAGCCCCAGCATTTT
D: TRBD2; J: TRBJ2-7; V: TRBV6-5; size: .; CDR3: CASSRLAGGFEQYF; DNA: TGTGCCAGCAGCCGACTAGCGGGAGGCTTCGAGCAGTACTTC
D: TRBD2; J: TRBJ2-2; V: TRBV9; size: .; CDR3: CASSPGGWTSTGELFF; DNA: TGTGCCAGCAGCCCCGGGGGGTGGACATCGACCGGGGAGCTGTTTTTT
D: .; J: TRBJ2-4; V: TRBV28; size: .; CDR3: CASSSSGAGRGAKNIQYF; DNA: TGTGCCAGCAGTTCATCCGGGGCGGGGCGGGGAGCCAAAAACATTCAGTACTTC
D: TRBD1; J: TRBJ2-3; V: TRBV5-1; size: .; CDR3: CASSHTTGSDTQYF; DNA: TGCGCCAGCAGCCACACGACAGGGTCGGATACGCAGTATTTT
D: .; J: TRBJ1-3; V: TRBV19; size: .; CDR3: CASSPLGSGNTIYF; DNA: TGTGCCAGTAGCCCCCTGGGCTCTGGAAACACCATATATTTT
D: TRBD2; J: TRBJ2-1; V: TRBV10-2; size: .; CDR3: CASSSSGGGINEQFF; DNA: TGCGCCAGCAGTTCAAGCGGGGGGGGCATCAATGAGCAGTTCTTC
D: .; J: TRBJ1-3; V: TRBV19; size: .; CDR3: CASSIRHSGNTIYF; DNA: TGTGCCAGTAGTATCAGACACTCTGGAAACACCATATATTTT
D: .; J: TRBJ2-3; V: TRBV5-8; size: .; CDR3: CASSLPGTDTQYF; DNA: TGTGCCAGCAGCTTGCCTGGCACAGATACGCAGTATTTT
D: TRBD1; J: TRBJ1-6; V: TRBV5-1; size: .; CDR3: CASSLGRRGLDSPLHF; DNA: TGCGCCAGCAGCTTGGGGCGCAGGGGGCTCGATTCACCCCTCCACTTT
D: .; J: TRBJ1-1; V: TRBV28; size: once; CDR3: CASSMTWTEAFF; DNA: TGTGCCAGCAGTATGACGTGGACTGAAGCTTTCTTT
D: .; J: TRBJ1-3; V: TRBV2; size: once; CDR3: CASIHPGESGNTIYF; DNA: TGTGCCAGCATCCACCCAGGGGAATCTGGAAACACCATATATTTT
D: .; J: TRBJ2-3; V: TRBV28; size: .; CDR3: CASSLSSGGTDTQYF; DNA: TGTGCCAGCAGTTTGTCCAGCGGTGGCACAGATACGCAGTATTTT
D: .; J: TRBJ1-2; V: TRBV19; size: .; CDR3: CASSLDTYGYTF; DNA: TGTGCCAGTAGTCTAGACACCTATGGCTACACCTTC
D: .; J: TRBJ1-2; V: TRBV7-9; size: .; CDR3: CASSLGSTGSYGYTF; DNA: TGTGCCAGCAGCTTAGGTTCGACAGGATCCTATGGCTACACCTTC